The rows below give T cell receptor beta chains drawn from one sample of a study of blood T cell repertoires in COVID-19. Libraries were prepared by immunoSEQ multiplex PCR; TCRdb keeps only in-frame clonotypes and omits some of them. The repertoire holds around 140,000 clones, with around 83% as singletons. Sequenced input: peripheral blood. These receptors all come from a man in his 60s with active or convalescent COVID-19. CDR3s include the opening cysteine and the closing phenylalanine or tryptophan. Fields, in order: V gene, J gene, CDR3 length, D gene, clone size, CDR3 protein, CDR3 DNA. D genes are given only for firm matches. Only part of the rows carry a size: once, few, many, or a class if the clone is expanded.

V gene: TRBV19
J gene: TRBJ1-1
CDR3 length: 13
D gene: NA
clone size: NA
CDR3 protein: CASSLTGGTEAFF
CDR3 DNA: TGTGCCAGTAGTCTGACGGGGGGCACTGAAGCTTTCTTT

V gene: TRBV3-1/TRBV3-2
J gene: TRBJ1-6
CDR3 length: 20
D gene: NA
clone size: NA
CDR3 protein: CASSPRRLVERSSYNSPLHF
CDR3 DNA: TGTGCCAGCAGCCCCCGTCGACTTGTCGAACGGAGCTCCTATAATTCACCCCTCCACTTT

V gene: TRBV24-1
J gene: TRBJ2-3
CDR3 length: 15
D gene: TRBD2
clone size: NA
CDR3 protein: CATSDPGLAGATQYF
CDR3 DNA: TGTGCCACCAGTGATCCGGGACTAGCGGGAGCTACGCAGTATTTT

V gene: TRBV5-6
J gene: TRBJ2-3
CDR3 length: 12
D gene: TRBD2
clone size: once
CDR3 protein: CASKAGGDTQYF
CDR3 DNA: TGTGCCAGCAAGGCGGGGGGAGATACGCAGTATTTT

V gene: TRBV18
J gene: TRBJ1-1
CDR3 length: 14
D gene: TRBD1
clone size: NA
CDR3 protein: CASSRDRENTEAFF
CDR3 DNA: TGTGCCAGCTCGCGGGACAGGGAGAACACTGAAGCTTTCTTT

V gene: TRBV11-2
J gene: TRBJ2-3
CDR3 length: 14
D gene: TRBD2
clone size: NA
CDR3 protein: CASCREAGVDTQYF
CDR3 DNA: TGTGCCAGCTGCCGAGAGGCGGGAGTGGATACGCAGTATTTT

V gene: TRBV6-6
J gene: TRBJ1-4
CDR3 length: 12
D gene: NA
clone size: NA
CDR3 protein: CASLGDGEKLFF
CDR3 DNA: TGTGCCAGTTTAGGAGATGGTGAAAAACTGTTTTTT

V gene: TRBV6-2/TRBV6-3
J gene: TRBJ2-2
CDR3 length: 14
D gene: TRBD1
clone size: NA
CDR3 protein: CASIPTGSAGELFF
CDR3 DNA: TGTGCCAGCATCCCGACAGGGAGTGCCGGGGAGCTGTTTTTT

V gene: TRBV9
J gene: TRBJ2-3
CDR3 length: 15
D gene: TRBD2
clone size: NA
CDR3 protein: CASSATSGAGDTQYF
CDR3 DNA: TGTGCCAGCAGCGCCACTAGCGGGGCTGGAGATACGCAGTATTTT

V gene: TRBV12-3/TRBV12-4
J gene: TRBJ1-4
CDR3 length: 13
D gene: TRBD1
clone size: once
CDR3 protein: CASRLDRAEKLFF
CDR3 DNA: TGTGCCAGCAGACTAGACAGGGCTGAAAAACTGTTTTTT

V gene: TRBV11-3
J gene: TRBJ1-3
CDR3 length: 15
D gene: NA
clone size: NA
CDR3 protein: CASSLGSGGGNTIYF
CDR3 DNA: TGTGCCAGCAGCTTAGGGTCGGGAGGTGGAAACACCATATATTTT

V gene: TRBV7-2
J gene: TRBJ1-2
CDR3 length: 17
D gene: TRBD1
clone size: NA
CDR3 protein: CASSLSPRTGGASGYTF
CDR3 DNA: TGTGCCAGCAGCTTATCTCCCCGGACAGGGGGCGCGAGTGGCTACACCTTC

V gene: TRBV7-2
J gene: TRBJ2-4
CDR3 length: 16
D gene: NA
clone size: NA
CDR3 protein: CASSLGGALGQNIQYF
CDR3 DNA: TGTGCCAGCAGCCTGGGGGGGGCTCTGGGTCAAAACATTCAGTACTTC

V gene: TRBV4-1
J gene: TRBJ2-6
CDR3 length: 16
D gene: NA
clone size: NA
CDR3 protein: CASTLSRDSGANVLTF
CDR3 DNA: TGCGCCAGCACCCTTTCCAGGGACTCTGGGGCCAACGTCCTGACTTTC

V gene: TRBV27
J gene: TRBJ2-2
CDR3 length: 16
D gene: TRBD2
clone size: NA
CDR3 protein: CASSDTPLAFAGELFF
CDR3 DNA: TGTGCCAGCAGTGATACCCCACTAGCGTTTGCCGGGGAGCTGTTTTTT

V gene: TRBV18
J gene: TRBJ1-1
CDR3 length: 14
D gene: TRBD1
clone size: NA
CDR3 protein: CASSPPTGPTEAFF
CDR3 DNA: TGTGCCAGCTCACCACCGACAGGGCCCACTGAAGCTTTCTTT

V gene: TRBV4-3
J gene: TRBJ2-5
CDR3 length: 15
D gene: NA
clone size: NA
CDR3 protein: CASSQDPQIQETQYF
CDR3 DNA: TGCGCCAGCAGCCAAGATCCCCAGATACAAGAGACCCAGTACTTC

V gene: TRBV7-7
J gene: TRBJ2-3
CDR3 length: 15
D gene: TRBD2
clone size: NA
CDR3 protein: CASSLYSGRTDTQYF
CDR3 DNA: TGTGCCAGCAGCTTGTATAGCGGGAGGACAGATACGCAGTATTTT

V gene: TRBV6-5
J gene: TRBJ2-5
CDR3 length: 14
D gene: TRBD1
clone size: NA
CDR3 protein: CASSYDRGGETQYF
CDR3 DNA: TGTGCCAGCAGTTACGACAGGGGAGGAGAGACCCAGTACTTC

V gene: TRBV7-8
J gene: TRBJ1-6
CDR3 length: 16
D gene: TRBD1
clone size: few
CDR3 protein: CASSSNRGRSVSPLHF
CDR3 DNA: TGTGCCAGCAGCTCGAACAGGGGGCGAAGTGTTTCACCCCTCCACTTT